One TCR beta chain is described in this entry. Its binding antigen is unknown. The record has no base qualities; no much larger clone is one base away. Genomic DNA was extracted from sorted cells with the QIAGEN DNeasy Blood and Tissue Kit for TCRbeta CDR3 sequencing. High-throughput TCRbeta CDR3 sequencing was carried out commercially through immunoSEQ, with PCR amplification with bias correction and internal controls included. As for how the authors treated the data: Unique productive TCRbeta sequences were defined by CDR3 nucleotide sequence where primers matched, otherwise by CDR3 amino acid sequence with Vbeta and Jbeta genes. A sequence counted as donor-reactive if, in CFSE-low cells, the sequence had a frequency of at least 0.01% and was expanded at least 5-fold compared with unstimulated cells. Repertoire divergence was quantified by Jensen-Shannon divergence calculated from the top 100 TCRbeta sequences ranked by frequency. For any sample with multiple sequencing runs, sorting error was corrected in each run separately before the runs were pooled. What TCRdb holds here is the immuneACCESS table cut down to in-frame rearrangements. Part of the clones is not present; checked against another copy, under half of the missing clones reflect an unresolved V gene, and the others are unexplained. Clone size and V and J calls were adopted from that table, with D and trimming inferred from the DNA. For this sample there are 15,000 to 19,000 clones; approximately 55% appear just once. Roughly 3% of the sample is held by the ten biggest clonotypes.

The sample belongs to a study of Tregs in tolerant kidney transplant recipients (dated by TCRdb to between 2017 and 2020). Some background on the complete study: Related donors were used in the transplants with nonmyeloablative bone marrow transplantation, and mixed chimerism was transient in the human trials. Before combined kidney and bone marrow transplantation, this study identified donor-specific regulatory T cells using TCRbeta sequencing and then followed those same cells after transplant. Overall results and qualifications from the work: Expanding Tregs with activated donor B cells appeared to identify the most biologically relevant and donor-specific TCRbeta repertoire. Biological reproducibility was not directly assessed, although technical replication error appeared to be minimal. In tolerant patients, the expansion of donor-specific Tregs was greater than global Treg expansion, suggesting that the expansion was antigen-driven rather than nonspecific. The study was limited by small patient numbers, and the findings need validation in larger populations and under other immunosuppression protocols. For some patients, the PCR primers changed as time went on, which meant samples from those patients could not be compared with one another at the nucleotide level.

In the paper's terms, the time point label means: blood sample drawn before combined kidney and bone marrow transplant. For bulk CFSE mixed lymphocyte reactions, CFSE-labeled recipient PBMCs were cocultured for approximately six days with irradiated donor PBMCs, after which the cells were stained for CD3/CD4/CD8 and FACS-sorted. 4 combined kidney and bone marrow transplant recipients from the ITN036ST trial were included as patients, and samples were available only from these trial subjects. Healthy control blood was separated into PBMCs by Ficoll density gradient and cryopreserved, and patient PBMCs were collected both before and after transplant. The germline V gene encodes CDR1 SGHDN and CDR2 FVKESK. The trim is 2 bases for V and 6 bases for J, with a gap of 10 bases between the germline ends. The CDR3 has 13 amino acids, counting the end cysteine and phenylalanine. The kept DNA is CDR3 alone, 39 bases in frame from the first base.

The clonotype comes from a human patient who received a combined kidney and bone marrow transplant. The V gene is TRBV14 and the J gene is TRBJ1-2, with a tentative D gene TRBD1 over 5 matching bases. Sequenced here: CD4+ T cells from blood cultured with allogeneic cells, sampled before the transplant. This receptor has the CDR3 CASSQSRGNGYTF. In nucleotide form, the sequence is TGTGCCAGCAGCCAATCTAGGGGAAATGGCTACACCTTC.